What follows are 5 T cell receptor beta chains derived from one specimen sequenced in a study of Graves' ophthalmopathy and Graves' hyperthyroidism. RNA transcripts were the template, and TCR beta CDR3 regions were amplified from them. Following a first-round RT-PCR that used HTBI primers, a second-round multiplex PCR was carried out. TCRdb analysed the multiplex PCR reads with MiXCR anew, one entry per CDR3 protein. Of fewer than 350,000 distinct CDR3 sequences in the sample, roughly a sixth were seen once. Sequenced input: peripheral blood. Receptors originate from an adult man with Graves' ophthalmopathy.

At least ten counts were recorded for this clonotype. This sequence joins TRBV7-8 and TRBJ2-7; no clear D. CDR1 is SGHVS and CDR2 is FQNEAQ in the germline V gene. The length of the CDR3 is 15 residues. With 2 bases removed from V and 2 bases from J, the gap between germline ends came to 13 bases. Written as DNA, the CDR3 is TGTGCCAGCAGCTTAAATCAGCCCGGGCCCTACGAGCAGTACTTC. Translated: CASSLNQPGPYEQYF.

This clonotype was seen many times. The chain uses TRBV12-3 or TRBV12-4 and TRBJ2-6; D gene uncertain. The CDR3 sequence is 14 residues long. V dropped 6 bases and J dropped 0 bases, with 6 bases sitting between them. CDR3 sequence (DNA): TGTGCCAGCAGCTTAAACTCTGGGGCCAACGTCCTGACTTTC. It yields the protein CASSLNSGANVLTF.

Many counts were recorded for this clonotype. The J gene is TRBJ2-1, the V gene TRBV5-6, with D possibly matching TRBD1 (6 bases). Deletions cut 7 bases from V and 9 bases from J, with 14 bases between. This CDR3 has 12 residues. The germline V gene encodes CDR1 SGHDT and CDR2 YYEEEE. The CDR3 bases are TGTGCCAGCTTCGCCCAGGGGTTTGAGCAGTTCTTC. This encodes CASFAQGFEQFF.

This clonotype has more than one count but fewer than ten. This may stem from a read error, because a much larger clone lies one nucleotide away. The chain has TRBV20-1 and TRBJ2-7, with a tentative D call TRBD2 (6 bases). Per the germline V gene, CDR1 is DFQATT and CDR2 is SNEGSKA (reference sequence). CDR3 length: 14 amino acids. V lost 0 bases and J 5 bases, leaving 14 bases between the germline ends. The CDR3 region is CSARESSAWNEQYF. CDR3 bases: TGCAGTGCTAGAGAGTCTAGCGCGTGGAACGAGCAGTACTTC.

The chain carries TRBV3-1 and TRBJ2-2; no definite D call. Germline CDR1 LGHDT, CDR2 YNNKEL (reference sequence). This CDR3 is 17 amino acids long. V lost 1 base and J 3 bases, leaving 15 bases between the germline ends. The CDR3 DNA reads as TGTGCCAGCAGCCAAGTCCGTCTCTTGGGTCACACCGGGGAGCTGTTTTTT. Translating gives CASSQVRLLGHTGELFF. Full variable domain (outside the CDR3, taken from reference TRBV3-1 and TRBJ2-2): DTAVSQTPKYLVTQMGNDKSIKCEQNLGHDTMYWYKQDSKKFLKIMFSYNNKELIINETVPNRFSPKSPDKAHLNLHINSLELGDSAVYFCASSQVRLLGHTGELFFGEGSRLTVL.